These 26 T cell receptor beta chains were all obtained from the same sample, sequenced in a study of blood T cells in healthy people across ages. The second PCR ran about 6 to 11 cycles with a sample-barcoded 5' primer and J-beta primers. TCRdb reprocessed the 5' RACE reads via MiXCR and lists one record per CDR3 protein. The table has fewer than 1.5 million distinct CDR3 sequences, around two fifths seen once. The sequenced material came from blood. Source of these receptors: a woman aged 18 to 35 in good health.

This clonotype was detected ten times or more. The chain combines TRBV10-3 with TRBJ2-3, with 7 bases matching TRBD2. With V trimmed by 2 bases and J by 4 bases, 6 bases remained unmatched. The length of the CDR3 is 15 residues. Germline loops: CDR1 ENHRY, CDR2 SYGVKD. DNA of the CDR3: TGTGCCATCAGTGAGGGCGGGAGTGGCCCAGATACGCAGTATTTT. This translates into CAISEGGSGPDTQYF.

V usage is TRBV15 and J usage is TRBJ2-5, with TRBD1 matching 9 bases. Judging by the DNA end, TRBJ2-7 fits better; the J call may be wrong. The CDR3 is made up of 15 amino acids. Germline values: CDR1 LNHNV, CDR2 YYDKDF (reference sequence). CDR3 nucleotide sequence: TGTGCCACCAGCAGGGCGGGGACAGGGATGAGCGAGCAGTACTTC. This gives the protein CATSRAGTGMSEQYF.

The chain combines TRBV29-1 with TRBJ2-5; TRBD2 aligns across 11 bases. V trimming: 6 bases; J trimming: 1 base; junction bases outside the gene matches: 7. Germline V lookup: CDR1 SQVTM, CDR2 ANQGSEA. The CDR3 has 15 residues. The CDR3 is CSVGASGGIQETQYF. CDR3 coding DNA: TGCAGCGTGGGGGCTAGCGGGGGGATCCAAGAGACCCAGTACTTC.

The table lists this clonotype with a few counts. The chain has TRBV18 and TRBJ1-1; 9 bases align to TRBD1. This CDR3 has 16 amino acids. The germline V gene has CDR1 KGHSH and CDR2 LQKENI. V was clipped by 2 bases and J by 4 bases; unmatched bases: 8. The CDR3 sequence: CASSPDNRGPFTEAFF. CDR3 nucleotides: TGTGCCAGCTCACCAGATAACAGGGGGCCATTCACTGAAGCTTTCTTT.

The J gene is TRBJ2-5, the V gene TRBV27; D is perhaps TRBD2 (7 bases). The V gene's germline CDR1 is MNHEY and CDR2 SMNVEV (reference sequence). Trimming left V 2 bases short and J 5 bases short, with 24 bases between. This CDR3 is built from 18 residues. CDR3: CASSLLLGGAGPLETQYF. The CDR3 DNA reads TGTGCCAGCAGTTTACTACTTGGGGGGGCAGGTCCTTTGGAGACCCAGTACTTC.

This clonotype was detected only a few times. The chain recombines TRBV12-3 or TRBV12-4 with TRBJ2-5, with a weak D call TRBD2 (5 bases). CDR3 length: 16 amino acids. Trimming left V 6 bases short and J 2 bases short, with 19 bases between. CDR3 bases: TGTGCCAGCAGACCTGCGGGCCAGATATCACAAGAGACCCAGTACTTC. Its translation: CASRPAGQISQETQYF.

This clonotype was observed a handful of times. The chain couples TRBV6-1 to TRBJ2-1; 7 positions agree with TRBD2. Germline V CDR1 and CDR2: MNHNS, SASEGT. Trimming removed 2 bases from V and 4 bases from J; junction bases left unmatched: 8. CDR3 length: 16 amino acids. The chain's CDR3 is CASSEFAGVMYNEQFF. As DNA, the CDR3 is TGTGCCAGCAGTGAATTTGCGGGAGTTATGTACAATGAGCAGTTCTTC.

This chain links TRBV6-5 with TRBJ1-2; no reliable D call. CDR1 is MNHEY and CDR2 is SVGAGI in the germline V gene. Deletions cut 6 bases from V and 9 bases from J, with 11 bases between. The CDR3 consists of 11 residues. The CDR3 is CASSSGTRYTF. CDR3 nucleotide sequence: TGTGCCAGCAGCAGTGGTACCCGCTACACCTTC.

This clonotype was found a few times. The chain uses TRBV29-1 and TRBJ2-1, with 9 bases lining up with TRBD2. CDR1 and CDR2 (germline): SQVTM, ANQGSEA. This CDR3 comprises 13 residues. The CDR3 is CSFGAGGHNEQFF. CDR3 DNA sequence: TGCAGTTTCGGGGCGGGAGGGCATAATGAGCAGTTCTTC.

Only a few counts were recorded for this clonotype. The rearrangement links TRBV6-5 to TRBJ2-1; weak D call: TRBD2 (6 bases). V lost 6 bases, J lost 8 bases, and 20 bases lay in between. The germline CDR1 and CDR2 sequences are MNHEY and SVGAGI. This CDR3 comprises 15 residues. The CDR3 protein is CASSLRLVGQDEQFF. For the CDR3, the DNA is TGTGCCAGCAGCCTCAGACTAGTAGGGCAGGATGAGCAGTTCTTC.

CDR3 in DNA: TGTGCCAGCAAAACCCCGGGACGGGCCGTGGGGACCCAGTACTTC. Its protein is CASKTPGRAVGTQYF. The chain couples TRBV28 to TRBJ2-5; D is possibly TRBD1 or TRBD2 (5 bases each). CDR3 length: 15 residues. V lost 7 bases and J 7 bases, leaving 22 bases between the germline ends. CDR1 is MDHEN and CDR2 is SYDVKM in the germline V gene.

The chain is built from TRBV5-1 and TRBJ2-5; 10 positions match TRBD2. Germline CDR1 reads SGHRS; CDR2 reads YFSETQ. CDR3 length: 16 amino acids. Losses at the gene ends were 0 bases for V and 4 bases for J; bases not matched to a gene: 6. The DNA for the CDR3 is TGCGCCAGCAGCTTGGGGCTAGCGGGGGATGGAGAGACCCAGTACTTC. It yields the protein CASSLGLAGDGETQYF. Full variable domain (missing parts from reference TRBV5-1 and TRBJ2-5): KAGVTQTPRYLIKTRGQQVTLSCSPISGHRSVSWYQQTPGQGLQFLFEYFSETQRNKGNFPGRFSGRQFSNSRSEMNVSTLELGDSALYLCASSLGLAGDGETQYFGPGTRLLVL.

This chain links TRBV2 with TRBJ2-3, with 7 bases aligning to TRBD2. This CDR3 comprises 14 residues. V lost 4 bases, J lost 2 bases, and 3 bases stayed unmatched. CDR1 and CDR2 from the germline V gene are SNHLY and FYNNEI. CDR3 nucleotides: TGTGCCAGCAGTGGCCTAGCGGACACAGATACGCAGTATTTT. Amino acids: CASSGLADTDTQYF.

This clonotype was seen a few times. CDR3 loop: CASSALQNPFTDTQYF. The CDR3 nucleotides read TGCGCCAGCAGCGCATTACAGAATCCCTTCACAGATACGCAGTATTTT. This chain uses TRBV5-1 with TRBJ2-3, with no clear D. The germline V and J ends were trimmed by 4 bases and 2 bases, with 17 bases remaining between them. CDR1 SGHRS and CDR2 YFSETQ come from the germline V gene. This CDR3 contains 16 residues.

The chain joins TRBV27 to TRBJ2-6, with D tentatively TRBD2 (6 bases). Looked up from germline, CDR1 is MNHEY and CDR2 is SMNVEV (reference sequence). V was shortened by 10 bases and J by 0 bases, with 16 bases between the two germline ends. CDR3 length: 16 residues. CDR3 residues: CAIGGTSFSGANVLTF. The DNA for the CDR3 is TGTGCCATCGGAGGGACTTCTTTCTCTGGGGCCAACGTCCTGACTTTC.

The chain joins TRBV5-8 to TRBJ1-5; no reliable D call. CDR3 length equals 16 residues. The germline V gene has CDR1 SGHTS and CDR2 YDEGEE. V dropped 1 base and J dropped 0 bases, with 11 bases sitting between them. CDR3: CASSLSESHSNQPQHF. For the CDR3, the DNA is TGTGCCAGCAGCTTGTCAGAGAGCCATAGCAATCAGCCCCAGCATTTT.

The rearrangement joins TRBV5-1 to TRBJ1-4; D not certain. The length of the CDR3 is 13 residues. Germline assignment: CDR1 SGHRS and CDR2 YFSETQ. Between the trimmed V and J ends, which lost 2 bases and 2 bases, there was a span of 4 bases. CDR3: CASSFGTNEKLFF. CDR3 DNA: TGCGCCAGCAGCTTCGGGACTAATGAAAAACTGTTTTTT.

The V call is TRBV14, the J call TRBJ2-1, with D possibly matching TRBD1 (6 bases). The CDR3 runs to 13 residues. V was clipped by 1 base and J by 9 bases, with 10 bases between them. CDR1 is SGHDN and CDR2 is FVKESK in the germline V gene. The DNA of the CDR3 is TGTGCCAGCAGCCAAGGGGGGCCGGGTGAGCAGTTCTTC. Residues: CASSQGGPGEQFF.

This clonotype was picked up a small number of times. V and J are TRBV3-1 and TRBJ2-7; 8 bases align to TRBD2. V gave up 2 bases and J gave up 0 bases; unmatched junction bases: 3. This CDR3 spans 15 amino acids. CDR1 is LGHDT and CDR2 is YNNKEL in the germline V gene (reference sequence). In DNA, the CDR3 is TGTGCCAGCAGCCAACAAAGCGGGAGCTCCTACGAGCAGTACTTC. It yields the protein CASSQQSGSSYEQYF.

This rearrangement joins TRBV20-1 to TRBJ2-5; 8 bases line up with TRBD2. This CDR3 contains 17 residues. Trimming at V came to 6 bases and at J to 0 bases, leaving 15 bases not matched to a gene. Germline CDR1 is DFQATT and CDR2 is SNEGSKA (reference sequence). The CDR3 loop is CSATGTSGGDYQETQYF. In DNA form, the CDR3 reads TGCAGTGCCACCGGGACTAGTGGGGGGGACTACCAAGAGACCCAGTACTTC.

Comment on this clonotype: Sequence at one end of the junction differs from germline and may be a read error. This chain joins TRBV5-1 and TRBJ2-7; 7 positions agree with TRBD1. This CDR3 is built from 12 residues. Germline-derived CDR1 and CDR2 are SGHRS and YFSETQ. CDR3 sequence reads: CASSSSGGEQYF. The CDR3 DNA sequence: TGTGCCAGCAGCTCCTCAGGGGGCGAGCAGTACTTC.

This clonotype was seen only a few times. The chain links TRBV13 to TRBJ2-3; possibly TRBD1 for D (7 bases). The ends were cut back, 5 bases at V and 6 bases at J, with 21 bases in the middle. Germline V gene lookup returns CDR1 PRHDT and CDR2 FYEKMQ (reference sequence). This CDR3 is 16 amino acids long. The CDR3 reads CASSPPTGRGFDTQYF. The CDR3, as DNA: TGTGCCAGCAGCCCCCCGACAGGGCGGGGCTTCGATACGCAGTATTTT.

The rearrangement uses TRBV10-3 and TRBJ1-2; D not resolved. Trimming removed 5 bases from V and 6 bases from J, with 16 bases in between. Germline V gene sequence: CDR1 ENHRY, CDR2 SYGVKD. This CDR3 contains 14 residues. The CDR3 sequence: CAISINSNADGYTF. The CDR3 DNA reads as TGTGCCATCAGTATTAACTCGAACGCGGATGGCTACACCTTC.

This clonotype was found a few times. The chain couples TRBV14 to TRBJ1-2; no clear D gene. Looked up from germline, CDR1 is SGHDN and CDR2 is FVKESK. The CDR3 covers 13 residues. Deletions cut 6 bases from V and 3 bases from J, with 11 bases between. CDR3 bases: TGTGCCAGCAGTAGCTCAGGAGACTATGGCTACACCTTC. Protein sequence: CASSSSGDYGYTF.

This sequence joins TRBV2 and TRBJ1-3, with TRBD1 matching 7 bases. Germline values: CDR1 SNHLY, CDR2 FYNNEI. V dropped 6 bases and J dropped 0; count of bases not matched to a gene: 2. There are 14 residues in the CDR3. The CDR3 DNA is TGTGCCAGCAGGGGGGACAGCTCTGGAAACACCATATATTTT. This encodes CASRGDSSGNTIYF. Drawing the rest from reference TRBV2 and TRBJ1-3, the complete variable domain is EPEVTQTPSHQVTQMGQEVILRCVPISNHLYFYWYRQILGQKVEFLVSFYNNEISEKSEIFDDQFSVERPDGSNFTLKIRSTKLEDSAMYFCASRGDSSGNTIYFGEGSWLTVV.

This clonotype was seen a handful of times. The gene calls are TRBV10-3 and TRBJ2-1, with D uncertain. Germline-derived CDR1 and CDR2 are ENHRY and SYGVKD. The CDR3 is 15 residues long. Trimming took off 2 bases at V and 0 bases at J, with 8 bases between the two ends. CDR3 DNA sequence: TGTGCCATCAGTGAGGGCTCGACCTCCTACAATGAGCAGTTCTTC. It encodes CAISEGSTSYNEQFF.